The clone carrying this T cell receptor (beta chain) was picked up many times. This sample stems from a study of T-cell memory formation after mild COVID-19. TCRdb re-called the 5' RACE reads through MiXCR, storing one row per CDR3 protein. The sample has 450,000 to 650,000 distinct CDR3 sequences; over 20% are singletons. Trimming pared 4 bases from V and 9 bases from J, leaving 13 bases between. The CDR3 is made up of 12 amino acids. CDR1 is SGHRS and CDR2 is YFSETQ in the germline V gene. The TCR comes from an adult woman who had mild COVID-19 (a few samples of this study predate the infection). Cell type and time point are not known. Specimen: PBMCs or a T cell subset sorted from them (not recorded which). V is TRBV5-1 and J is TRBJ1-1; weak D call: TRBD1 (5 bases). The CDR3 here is CASSSDTGQAFF. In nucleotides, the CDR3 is TGCGCCAGCAGCAGTGATACGGGGCAAGCTTTCTTT. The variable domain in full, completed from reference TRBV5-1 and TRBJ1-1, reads KAGVTQTPRYLIKTRGQQVTLSCSPISGHRSVSWYQQTPGQGLQFLFEYFSETQRNKGNFPGRFSGRQFSNSRSEMNVSTLELGDSALYLCASSSDTGQAFFGQGTRLTVV.